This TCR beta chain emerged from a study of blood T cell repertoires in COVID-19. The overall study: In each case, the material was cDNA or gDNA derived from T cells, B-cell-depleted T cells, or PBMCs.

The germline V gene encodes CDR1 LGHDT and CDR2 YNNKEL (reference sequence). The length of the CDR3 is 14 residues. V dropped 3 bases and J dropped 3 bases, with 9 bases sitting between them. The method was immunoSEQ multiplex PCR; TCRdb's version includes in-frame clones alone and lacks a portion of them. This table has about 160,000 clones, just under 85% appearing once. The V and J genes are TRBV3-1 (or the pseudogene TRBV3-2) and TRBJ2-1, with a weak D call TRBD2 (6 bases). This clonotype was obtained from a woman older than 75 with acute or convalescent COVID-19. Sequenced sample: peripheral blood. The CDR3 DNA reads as TGTGCCAGCAGCCACTCGACTAGCTACAATGAGCAGTTCTTC. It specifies CASSHSTSYNEQFF.